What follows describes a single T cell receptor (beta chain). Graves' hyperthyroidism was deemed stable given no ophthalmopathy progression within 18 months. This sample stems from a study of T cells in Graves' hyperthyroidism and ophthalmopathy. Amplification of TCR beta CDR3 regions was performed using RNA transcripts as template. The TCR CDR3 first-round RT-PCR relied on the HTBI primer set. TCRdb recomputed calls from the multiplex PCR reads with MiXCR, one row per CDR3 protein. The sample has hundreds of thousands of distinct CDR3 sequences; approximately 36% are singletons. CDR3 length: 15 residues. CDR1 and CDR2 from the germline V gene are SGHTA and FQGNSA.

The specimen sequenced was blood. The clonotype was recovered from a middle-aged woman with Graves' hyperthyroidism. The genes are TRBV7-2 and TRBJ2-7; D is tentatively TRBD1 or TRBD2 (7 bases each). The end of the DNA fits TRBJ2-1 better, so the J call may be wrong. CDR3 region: CASSQGGTSYNEQFF. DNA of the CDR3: TGTGCCAGCAGCCAGGGGGGGACCTCCTACAATGAGCAGTTCTTC.